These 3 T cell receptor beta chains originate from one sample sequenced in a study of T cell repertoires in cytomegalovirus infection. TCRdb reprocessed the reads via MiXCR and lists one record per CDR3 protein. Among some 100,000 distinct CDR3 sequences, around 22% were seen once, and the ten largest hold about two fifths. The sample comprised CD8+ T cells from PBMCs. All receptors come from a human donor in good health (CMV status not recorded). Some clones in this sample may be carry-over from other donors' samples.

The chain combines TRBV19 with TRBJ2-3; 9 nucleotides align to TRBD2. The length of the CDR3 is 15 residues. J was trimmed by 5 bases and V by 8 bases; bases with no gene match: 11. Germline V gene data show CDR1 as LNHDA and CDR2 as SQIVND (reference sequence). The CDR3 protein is CASQNSAGGGDTQYF. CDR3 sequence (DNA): TGTGCCAGTCAAAACTCAGCGGGAGGTGGAGATACGCAGTATTTT.

This CDR3 is CASSYRREGNEQFF. As DNA, the CDR3 is TGTGCCAGCAGTTACCGGCGGGAGGGGAATGAGCAGTTCTTC. V gene TRBV6-5 combines with J gene TRBJ2-1; 9 nucleotides agree with TRBD2. Trimming cost V 2 bases and J 7 bases; bases outside gene matches: 3. Germline V gives CDR1 MNHEY, CDR2 SVGAGI. The CDR3 covers 14 residues.

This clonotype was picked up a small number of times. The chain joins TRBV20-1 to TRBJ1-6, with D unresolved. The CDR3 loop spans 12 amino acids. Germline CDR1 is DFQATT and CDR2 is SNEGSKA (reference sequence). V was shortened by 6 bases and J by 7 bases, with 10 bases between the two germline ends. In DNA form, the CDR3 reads TGCAGTGCCCCTAAGGCGAATTCACCCCTCCACTTT. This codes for CSAPKANSPLHF.